This T cell receptor beta chain was retrieved from a study of T cell responses to AZD1222 COVID-19 vaccine. General study points: Donors, mostly white British, included more females; clonal diversity was possibly underestimated. Among those given AZD1222, only five to seven were seropositive at baseline. Sampling that yielded the repertoires occurred only after the peak T cell response.

Sequencing was performed with immunoSEQ multiplex PCR; in TCRdb, only in-frame clones are kept and a portion is missing. The sample consists of some 200,000 clones, under 95% of them appearing once. Germline CDR1 and CDR2: KGHSH and LQKENI. V was trimmed by 3 bases and J by 4 bases, leaving 3 bases between them. The CDR3 contains 11 residues. Regarding this clone: Antigen: not known. Other DNA sequences in the sample encode the same CDR3.

Second-dose schedules of about 4 or about 12 weeks were combined. The material sequenced was peripheral blood, taken 28 days after the second AZD1222 dose. The chain links TRBV18 to TRBJ1-1; no clear D gene. This receptor was obtained from an adult who received the AZD1222 COVID-19 vaccine. DNA of the CDR3: TGTGCCAGCTCACCGGGCACTGAAGCTTTCTTT. The encoded protein is CASSPGTEAFF.